This T cell receptor beta chain was obtained from a study of cytomegalovirus exposure and HLA in healthy donors. Study-level background: Later, an analysis reported that the 120 or so validation repertoires had used the same platform as the roughly 650 first-cohort repertoires.

The study, taken as a whole, reports: First-cohort TCR clusters tended to co-occur in the roughly 120 validation repertoires, a later analysis found. Three of the chains that were CMV-associated were confirmed in vitro to be specific for CMV antigens. Listed as cytomegalovirus-associated were more than 150 TCR beta chains.

On this clone: What it binds is unknown.

TCRdb's copy holds only in-frame clones and misses some; the assay was immunoSEQ multiplex PCR. Of 150,000 or so clones in the sample, about 94% were seen once. Sequencing used PBMCs. This TCR derives from a man between 18 and 29 years old in good health and CMV-seropositive.

The CDR3: CASSLGGGWATEAFF. As DNA, the CDR3 is TGTGCCAGCAGCTTAGGAGGGGGTTGGGCCACTGAAGCTTTCTTT. V gene TRBV11-2 combines with J gene TRBJ1-1; D possibly corresponds to TRBD1 (6 bases). The V gene's germline CDR1 is SGHAT and CDR2 FQNNGV. CDR3 length: 15 residues. V lost 1 base and J 4 bases, leaving 13 bases between the germline ends.